This T cell receptor (beta chain) was documented in a study of neoadjuvant nivolumab and ipilimumab in lung cancer. The CDR3 loop spans 14 amino acids. Germline CDR1 and CDR2: SGHRS and YFSETQ. Trimming took off 4 bases at V and 5 bases at J, with 14 bases between the two ends. TCRdb keeps only in-frame clones here, not all; method: immunoSEQ multiplex PCR. This table holds more than 25,000 clones, approximately 78% found once. This TCR derives from an adult with non-small cell lung cancer. The sequencing here drew on tumor tissue, taken after neoadjuvant nivolumab, alone or with ipilimumab, at or shortly before surgery. This rearrangement joins TRBV5-1 to TRBJ2-3; no definite D call. CDR3 sequence (DNA): TGCGCCAGCAGCCTTTGGACCGCCCTAGATACGCAGTATTTT. Protein product: CASSLWTALDTQYF.